This T cell receptor beta chain emerged from a study of T cells in Graves' hyperthyroidism and ophthalmopathy. Study-level findings and limits: Ophthalmopathy got predicted by the model a median around 6.6 months before its onset.

The V gene's germline CDR1 is SNHLY and CDR2 FYNNEI. The CDR3 has 16 residues. V lost 4 bases and J lost 6, with 19 bases in between. RNA transcripts gave rise to amplified TCR beta CDR3 regions. The HTBI primer set served for first-round RT-PCR of the TCR CDR3. MiXCR, run by TCRdb on the multiplex PCR reads, gives a single entry per CDR3 protein. The sample yields around 600,000 distinct CDR3 sequences, more than 15% seen once. A patient was excluded if there was uncontrolled infection, other autoimmune disease, pregnancy or lactation. The sample holds many counts of this clonotype. The antigen remains undetermined.

Sequenced: blood. The rearrangement uses TRBV2 and TRBJ1-5; D remains ambiguous. This clonotype was sampled from a woman aged 40-49 years with Graves' ophthalmopathy. The CDR3 spells CASSAGEAGQFQPQHF. CDR3 in DNA: TGTGCCAGCAGTGCCGGGGAGGCAGGCCAGTTTCAGCCCCAGCATTTT.